This T cell receptor (beta chain) was captured by sequencing in a study of T cell repertoires in cytomegalovirus infection. TCRdb independently ran MiXCR on the reads; one entry per CDR3 protein. The sample holds roughly 230,000 distinct CDR3 sequences, 9% to 15% seen once. The CDR3 is 14 amino acids. V trimming: 5 bases; J trimming: 7 bases; junction bases outside the gene matches: 6. CDR1 MNHEY and CDR2 SVGEGT come from the germline V gene. This clonotype was picked up many times. The sequence derives from a human donor in good health (CMV status not recorded). Some clones in this sample may be carry-over from other donors' samples. The source material was PBMCs. This chain joins TRBV6-2 or TRBV6-3 and TRBJ2-1; 9 bases agree with TRBD2. The CDR3 nucleotides are TGTGCCAGCAGTCCAAGGACTAGCGTAAATGAGCAGTTCTTC. This sequence encodes CASSPRTSVNEQFF.